The clone carrying this TCR beta chain was seen a handful of times. Its antigen is currently unknown. TCRdb passed the 5' RACE reads through MiXCR, listing each CDR3 protein once. The repertoire holds under 550,000 distinct CDR3 sequences, with around a fifth as singletons. The data were obtained in a study of T cells after yellow fever vaccination. In the study overall: Fractions low in cell number were prepared with SMART-Seq v4 Ultra Low Input.

Study results and caveats: Boosting was followed by the reappearance of most primary-vaccination clones (96% CD4, about 90% CD8).

V lost 5 bases, J lost 5 bases, and 16 bases lay in between. CDR3 length equals 15 residues. The gene calls are TRBV12-3 or TRBV12-4 and TRBJ2-1; tentatively, D is TRBD1 (5 bases). The sequence was obtained from a man aged 18-30 years who received the YFV17D yellow fever vaccine. Sample: PBMCs, taken approximately 20 days after the first yellow fever vaccination. DNA of the CDR3: TGTGCCAGCAGTCCTAGGGTGGGGCTGGACAATGAGCAGTTCTTC. Translated, it gives CASSPRVGLDNEQFF.